Shown below are 8 T cell receptor beta chains from a single sample sequenced in a study of blood T cell repertoires in COVID-19. The assay was immunoSEQ multiplex PCR, and TCRdb's table has in-frame clones only and misses some. Among 100,000 to 140,000 clones listed, roughly 90% were seen once. The specimen was peripheral blood. All receptors derive from a man aged 35-49 years with active or convalescent COVID-19.

The chain joins TRBV29-1 to TRBJ1-3; 9 nucleotides line up with TRBD1. Per germline, CDR1 SQVTM and CDR2 ANQGSEA. The CDR3 contains 15 residues. V trimming: 7 bases; J trimming: 4 bases; junction bases outside the gene matches: 11. In nucleotides, the CDR3 is TGCAGCGCCCGTTCACCGGGACAGGGCGGAAACACCATATATTTT. Amino acid sequence: CSARSPGQGGNTIYF.

The J gene is TRBJ1-1, the V gene TRBV29-1, with a weak D call TRBD1 (6 bases). V was cut by 5 bases and J by 1 base, with 11 bases left in between. Per the germline V gene, CDR1 is SQVTM and CDR2 is ANQGSEA. CDR3 length: 13 residues. Here the CDR3 reads CSVTGTRNTEAFF. CDR3 in DNA: TGCAGCGTTACCGGGACACGGAACACTGAAGCTTTCTTT.

The chain recombines TRBV9 with TRBJ2-5; a weak D match, TRBD2 (5 bases). This CDR3 has 14 amino acids. The germline gives CDR1 SGDLS, CDR2 YYNGEE. V lost 4 bases to trimming and J lost 2 bases, with 12 bases between them. CDR3 sequence: CASSPGFAQETQYF. CDR3 coding DNA: TGTGCCAGCAGCCCGGGGTTCGCTCAAGAGACCCAGTACTTC. The variable domain in full, with the rest retrieved from reference TRBV9 and TRBJ2-5, is DSGVTQTPKHLITATGQRVTLRCSPRSGDLSVYWYQQSLDQGLQFLIQYYNGEERAKGNILERFSAQQFPDLHSELNLSSLELGDSALYFCASSPGFAQETQYFGPGTRLLVL.

This chain links TRBV28 with TRBJ1-5, with unresolved D. CDR1 is MDHEN and CDR2 is SYDVKM in the germline V gene. The CDR3 runs to 13 residues. Trimming removed 3 bases at V and 9 bases at J, with 12 bases between. CDR3 in DNA: TGTGCCAGCAGTTTTGGTGGGCATGGGCCCCAGCATTTT. Translation gives CASSFGGHGPQHF.

This chain's CDR3 is CASRRIRGQPQHF. DNA for the CDR3: TGTGCCAGCAGACGAATCAGGGGTCAGCCCCAGCATTTT. The rearrangement uses TRBV6-5 and TRBJ1-5; a possible D gene is TRBD1 (6 bases). Deletions cut 6 bases from V and 6 bases from J, with 12 bases between. Germline V gene lookup returns CDR1 MNHEY and CDR2 SVGAGI. The CDR3 is 13 amino acids.

The CDR3 DNA sequence: TGTGCCAGCAGTTTAACCTCGGGTCTAAGCAATCAGCCCCAGCATTTT. Protein: CASSLTSGLSNQPQHF. The rearrangement joins TRBV27 to TRBJ1-5, with D uncertain. The CDR3 loop spans 16 amino acids. V lost 2 bases and J lost 1, with 12 bases in between. Looked up from germline, CDR1 is MNHEY and CDR2 is SMNVEV (reference sequence).

This clone was observed a handful of times. V gene TRBV6-2 or TRBV6-3 combines with J gene TRBJ2-2; D possibly corresponds to TRBD1 (6 bases). Germline-derived CDR1 and CDR2 are MNHEY and SVGEGT. V lost 1 base and J lost 0, with 12 bases in between. The CDR3 has 17 residues. The CDR3 nucleotides read TGTGCCAGCAGTTACTGGGGGACACCCGCGAACACCGGGGAGCTGTTTTTT. It yields the protein CASSYWGTPANTGELFF.

The chain uses TRBV3-1 (or the pseudogene TRBV3-2) and TRBJ2-2; 12 bases match TRBD2. The CDR3 spans 17 residues. V lost 0 bases, J lost 6 bases, and 5 bases stayed unmatched. The germline CDR1 and CDR2 sequences are LGHDT and YNNKEL (reference sequence). The CDR3 reads CASSQETSGRSAGELFF. As DNA, the CDR3 is TGTGCCAGCAGCCAAGAGACTAGCGGGAGAAGTGCCGGGGAGCTGTTTTTT.